Included here is one TCR beta chain sequence, with context. The antigen remains unidentified. TCRdb passed the reads through MiXCR, listing each CDR3 protein once. The data hold 830,000 or so distinct CDR3 sequences, with about 30% observed a single time. The CDR3 totals 15 residues. The trim removed 4 bases at V and 2 bases at J, leaving 6 bases unmatched. In germline, CDR1 is SEHNR, CDR2 FQNEAQ (reference sequence). The source of the sample is a study of T cell repertoires in cytomegalovirus infection. For the study at large: Recently identified HLA-C-restricted CMV epitopes were used, and well-studied HLA-B-restricted CMV epitopes were used as well.

This sequence originates from a human donor in good health (CMV status not recorded). Some clones in this sample may be carry-over from other donors' samples. This specimen was cultured CD8+ T cells from PBMCs, taken from culture after CMV antigen stimulation. This chain links TRBV7-9 with TRBJ2-5; 8 positions match TRBD2. CDR3 bases: TGTGCCAGCAGCTCCCGGGAGGGGCTACAAGAGACCCAGTACTTC. The encoded protein is CASSSREGLQETQYF.